This T cell receptor beta chain was captured by sequencing in a study of control samples from healthy donors and cancer patients. Trimming left V 2 bases short and J 0 bases short, with 4 bases between. Germline V gene lookup returns CDR1 MNHEY and CDR2 SVGAGI. The CDR3 is 13 amino acids. Sequencing was performed with immunoSEQ multiplex PCR; in TCRdb, only in-frame clones are kept and a portion is missing. The sample yields 100,000 to 150,000 clones, around 90% seen once. The chain recombines TRBV6-5 with TRBJ1-1; D is undetermined. Sample: blood. The source of this sequence is a man between 18 and 35 years old in good health. For the CDR3, the DNA is TGTGCCAGCAGTTACGGGATGAACACTGAAGCTTTCTTT. Translated: CASSYGMNTEAFF.